This TCR beta chain originates from a study of graft-versus-host responses after intestinal transplantation. Across the whole study: Isolated intestinal, liver-intestinal, or multivisceral transplants were what recipients had. Study conclusions and caveats: When patients had graft-donor T cell macrochimerism, their allografts held high graft-versus-host to host-versus-graft clonal ratios. GvH clones detected in recipient marrow included some appearing first in ileum or blood.

The table lists this clone with a count of one. Its specificity is not known. Method: immunoSEQ multiplex PCR; TCRdb's copy keeps in-frame clones and lacks some. The sample has around 100,000 clones; roughly 93% are singletons. In germline, CDR1 is MNHGY, CDR2 SVAAGI. The V end was cut by 4 bases, the J end by 1 base, with 13 bases between. This CDR3 region has 15 residues. The sequence was obtained from a human donor who received an intestinal transplant. The V gene is TRBV6-9, the J gene TRBJ1-1; D is uncertain. The sample here was unstimulated CD8+ T cells sorted from spleen or lymph node cells, taken before intestinal transplant. As DNA, the CDR3 is TGTGCCAGCAGTTCTCCATTGAGCGCGAACACTGAAGCTTTCTTT. This codes for CASSSPLSANTEAFF.